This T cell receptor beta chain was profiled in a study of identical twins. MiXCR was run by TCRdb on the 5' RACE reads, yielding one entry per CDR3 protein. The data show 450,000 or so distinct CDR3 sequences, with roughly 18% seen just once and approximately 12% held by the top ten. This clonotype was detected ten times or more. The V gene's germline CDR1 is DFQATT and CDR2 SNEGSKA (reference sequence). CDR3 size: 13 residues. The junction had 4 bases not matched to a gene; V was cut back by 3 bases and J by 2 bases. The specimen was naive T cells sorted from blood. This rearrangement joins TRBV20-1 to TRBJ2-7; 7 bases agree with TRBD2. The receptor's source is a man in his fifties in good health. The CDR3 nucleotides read TGCAGTGCTAGCGCGGCGGGGGCCTACGAGCAGTACTTC. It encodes CSASAAGAYEQYF.